This TCR beta chain was profiled in a study of control samples from healthy donors and cancer patients (dated by TCRdb to about 2020). Comment on this clone: Its antigen is unknown. No base quality values were provided; no much bigger clone lies one nucleotide off.

V and J are trimmed by 7 bases and 6 bases, and the gene matches miss 7 bases of the junction. The CDR3 has 13 amino acids, counting the end cysteine and phenylalanine. Kept here is only the CDR3 DNA, which spans 39 bases and is read in frame from base 1. The germline V gene encodes CDR1 MNHEY and CDR2 SVGAGI. Receptor amplification or capture employed the immunoSEQ multiplex PCR assay. The clones in this table, taken by TCRdb from immuneACCESS, are in-frame only. Not every clone is retained; where verified, under half of the shortfall comes from an unresolved V gene, and the cause of the rest is unknown. The sample table lists 130,000 or so clones, under 95% of them with a count of one. Jointly, the top ten make up under 15% of the sample.

The specimen sequenced was blood. The sequence was collected from a man between 35 and 55 years old in good health. The rearrangement combines TRBV6-5 with TRBJ1-1; 8 bases in the junction line up with TRBD1. In nucleotide form, the sequence is TGTGCCAGCACCGGGACAGGCGGGGCTGAAGCTTTCTTT. This yields the protein CASTGTGGAEAFF.